The clone carrying this T cell receptor (beta chain) was observed many times. This sample stems from a study of T cells in Graves' hyperthyroidism and ophthalmopathy. Researchers took RNA transcripts and amplified the TCR beta CDR3 regions from them. TCR CDR3 underwent first-round RT-PCR with the HTBI primer set. TCRdb redid the calling of the multiplex PCR reads with MiXCR, one entry per CDR3 protein. The sample has about 580,000 distinct CDR3 sequences, around 13% seen once. Per germline, CDR1 SGHAT and CDR2 FQNNGV. The CDR3 is 19 residues long. Losses at the gene ends were 0 bases for V and 8 bases for J; bases not matched to a gene: 15.

The J gene is TRBJ2-1, the V gene TRBV11-2; TRBD2 agrees at 11 bases. This sequence originates from a woman in her 30s with Graves' hyperthyroidism that later progressed to Graves' ophthalmopathy. Sequencing was done on a sample of blood. The CDR3 sequence is CASSLDSGLLAGAGDEQFF. Here the CDR3 DNA reads TGTGCCAGCAGCTTAGATTCAGGGCTACTAGCGGGAGCTGGGGATGAGCAGTTCTTC.